These T cell receptor beta chains were read from a single sample in a study of shared clonotypes between healthy human individuals. Assay: immunoSEQ multiplex PCR; the TCRdb copy retains only in-frame clones and omits some. The profile shows around 990,000 clones, 77% of them singletons. The sequenced material came from memory CD4+ T cells from PBMCs. The receptors derive from a man aged 18 to 30 in good health. Some clones in this sample may be carry-over from other donors' samples. Each CDR3 is given with its conserved first and last residue. Fields, in order: V gene, CDR3 length, J gene, clone size, D gene, CDR3 DNA, CDR3 protein. A D gene is named only where the DNA matches it firmly. Not every row has a clone size; where given, it reads once, few, many or a size class.

TRBV19	13	TRBJ1-2	-	-	TGTGCCAGTAGTATATCCGGACGGGGGGGCTACACCTTC	CASSISGRGGYTF
TRBV5-1	14	TRBJ2-5	many	TRBD2	TGCGCCAGCAGCCAGTTAGCGGGCGGTGAGACCCAGTACTTC	CASSQLAGGETQYF
TRBV5-1	14	TRBJ1-3	once	-	TGCGCCAGCAGCTTGACGGGGCAGGGAAACACCATATATTTT	CASSLTGQGNTIYF
TRBV2	18	TRBJ2-2	few	TRBD2	TGTGCCAGCAGTGCGGGACGTGGACTAGCGGGAGAGTACGGGGAGCTGTTTTTT	CASSAGRGLAGEYGELFF
TRBV5-1	15	TRBJ2-5	-	-	TGCGCCAGCAGCTTGGTACCCTTTACAGAAGAGACCCAGTACTTC	CASSLVPFTEETQYF
TRBV5-1	15	TRBJ2-7	-	-	TGCGCCAGCAGCTTGTGGCAGGGTAAGAGCTACGAGCAGTACTTC	CASSLWQGKSYEQYF
TRBV4-2	13	TRBJ1-2	-	-	TGTGCCAGCAGCCAAGATTACTCCTATGGCTACACCTTC	CASSQDYSYGYTF
TRBV7-9	15	TRBJ2-5	-	TRBD2	TGTGCCAGCAGCTTAGAAGGCGGGAGTGGGGAGACCCAGTACTTC	CASSLEGGSGETQYF
TRBV18	17	TRBJ2-1	-	-	TGTGCCAGCTCACCTAACTACCCGGGGCGCACTTACAATGAGCAGTTCTTC	CASSPNYPGRTYNEQFF
TRBV5-1	14	TRBJ1-1	once	-	TGCGCCAGCACCGAACAGGTGATGAACACTGAAGCTTTCTTT	CASTEQVMNTEAFF
TRBV30	13	TRBJ1-2	many	TRBD1	TGTGCCTGGAGTAAGGGGGCCGGCTATGGCTACACCTTC	CAWSKGAGYGYTF
TRBV6-6	13	TRBJ2-7	-	-	TGTGCCAGCAGTTACGGCACCAGCTACGAGCAGTACTTC	CASSYGTSYEQYF
TRBV18	13	TRBJ2-7	-	-	TGTGCCAGCTCACCGTCACAGGGTAACGAGCAGTACTTC	CASSPSQGNEQYF
TRBV9	14	TRBJ2-1	-	-	TGTGCCACCTCCCCTCTCGGGAGTACAAAAGAGCAGTTCTTC	CATSPLGSTKEQFF
TRBV15	17	TRBJ2-5	-	TRBD1	TGTGCCACCAGCAGACCTGACAGGGTCTCTTTGCAGGAGACCCAGTACTTC	CATSRPDRVSLQETQYF
TRBV7-2	15	TRBJ2-2	few	TRBD2	TGTGCCAGCAGCCAGAAACGGGAGGGCACCGGGGAGCTGTTTTTT	CASSQKREGTGELFF
TRBV19	13	TRBJ1-2	once	-	TGTGCCAGTAGCGGACAGCTGAACTATGGCTACACCTTC	CASSGQLNYGYTF
TRBV5-1	14	TRBJ2-3	-	-	TGCGCCAGCAGCTTGGCCTGGGTCACAGATACGCAGTATTTT	CASSLAWVTDTQYF
TRBV11-2	16	TRBJ2-3	-	-	TGTGCCAGCAGCTTAGCGCCCCCTAGAGATGCAGATACGCAGTATTTT	CASSLAPPRDADTQYF
TRBV21-1	13	TRBJ2-7	once	-	TGTGCCAGCACCCCTGGGCCCCCCTACGAGCAGTACTTC	CASTPGPPYEQYF
TRBV28	13	TRBJ2-1	-	-	TGTGCCAGCAGTCTGGACTTCTACAATGAGCAGTTCTTC	CASSLDFYNEQFF
TRBV6-6	13	TRBJ2-5	-	-	TGTGCCAGCAGATCAGGACCGTGGGAGACCCAGTACTTC	CASRSGPWETQYF
TRBV5-6	14	TRBJ1-1	-	-	TGTGCCAGCAGCTTGGCCCCGGGAAACACTGAAGCTTTCTTT	CASSLAPGNTEAFF
TRBV6-1	14	TRBJ2-5	many	-	TGTGCCAGCAGTGTAAAAGAAGAACAAGAGACCCAGTACTTC	CASSVKEEQETQYF
TRBV7-2	15	TRBJ1-2	-	-	TGTGCCAGCAGCTTAGCCCGGGGGCGCGGATATGGCTACACCTTC	CASSLARGRGYGYTF
TRBV6-4	14	TRBJ2-3	once	TRBD2	TGTGCCAGCAGTGTGGCGGGAGGGCCGGATACGCAGTATTTT	CASSVAGGPDTQYF
TRBV28	16	TRBJ2-1	-	TRBD2	TGTGCCAGCAGTTCCCCGGGACTAGCTTTGGGTAATGAGCAGTTCTTC	CASSSPGLALGNEQFF
TRBV19	19	TRBJ1-1	-	-	TGTGCCAGTAGTCCTCAATTAGGCAGACCCTACTTTGAGAACACTGAAGCTTTCTTT	CASSPQLGRPYFENTEAFF
TRBV28	13	TRBJ1-4	-	-	TGTGCCAGCACCTGGGGGGCGAATGAAAAACTGTTTTTT	CASTWGANEKLFF
TRBV19	13	TRBJ1-4	-	TRBD1	TGTGCCAGTAGTGCGACAGGGGATCGAAAACTGTTTTTT	CASSATGDRKLFF
TRBV2	14	TRBJ1-4	-	-	TGTGCCAGCTCCATTGTCGGGACAACCGAAAAACTGTTTTTT	CASSIVGTTEKLFF
TRBV10-3	14	TRBJ2-7	many	TRBD1	TGTGCCATCGACCAAACAACAGGGGGCTACGAGCAGTACTTC	CAIDQTTGGYEQYF
TRBV11-3	18	TRBJ1-5	few	TRBD1	TGTGCCAGCAGCTTTCTACCAAAGGACAGGGCCCCATATCAGCCCCAGCATTTT	CASSFLPKDRAPYQPQHF
TRBV10-2	17	TRBJ1-4	-	-	TGCGCCAGCAGCGAGATTGACTTCGGGGCGGCTAATGAAAAACTGTTTTTT	CASSEIDFGAANEKLFF
TRBV14	14	TRBJ2-3	-	TRBD1	TGTGCCAGCAGCCGGGACAGCCTCACAGATACGCAGTATTTT	CASSRDSLTDTQYF
TRBV11-2	17	TRBJ2-6	-	TRBD1	TGTGCCAGCAGCCCCCGACAGGGTCTCACAGGGGCCAACGTCCTGACTTTC	CASSPRQGLTGANVLTF
TRBV7-8	16	TRBJ2-7	-	TRBD1	TGTGCCAGCAGCTTAGCAATGGCAGGGGGCTCCTACGAGCAGTACTTC	CASSLAMAGGSYEQYF
TRBV5-1	17	TRBJ2-1	-	TRBD2	TGCGCCAGCAGCCTAGTACCGGGACTAGCGGGAGAAAATGAGCAGTTCTTC	CASSLVPGLAGENEQFF
TRBV7-2	14	TRBJ2-7	-	TRBD2	TGTGCCAGCAGCCCGACTAGCGGAACCTACGAGCAGTACTTC	CASSPTSGTYEQYF
TRBV2	13	TRBJ1-1	-	TRBD1	TGTGCCAGCGGGGGGACAGCGAACACTGAAGCTTTCTTT	CASGGTANTEAFF
TRBV5-8	15	TRBJ2-2	-	TRBD2	TGTGCCAGCAGCTTGCGGCTAGCGGGCCCCGGGGAGCTGTTTTTT	CASSLRLAGPGELFF
TRBV2	16	TRBJ2-3	few	TRBD1	TGTGCCAGCAGAAGGACAGGGGTCCCAAACACAGATACGCAGTATTTT	CASRRTGVPNTDTQYF
TRBV10-3	13	TRBJ1-4	-	-	TGTGCCATCAGTGGACGGCAGAATGAAAAACTGTTTTTT	CAISGRQNEKLFF
TRBV5-4	14	TRBJ2-5	-	-	TGTGCCAGCAGCCCGCCGGGATGGCAAGAGACCCAGTACTTC	CASSPPGWQETQYF
TRBV28	16	TRBJ1-2	once	TRBD1	TGTGCCAGCAGTACCCTCGGACAGGTGAAATACTATGGCTACACCTTC	CASSTLGQVKYYGYTF
TRBV5-4	13	TRBJ1-3	-	-	TGTGCCAGCAGCGGGGGCTCAGGAAACACCATATATTTT	CASSGGSGNTIYF
TRBV6-1	14	TRBJ1-1	-	-	TGTGCCAGCAGTGAAGAGGGGCCACACACTGAAGCTTTCTTT	CASSEEGPHTEAFF
TRBV9	15	TRBJ1-1	-	TRBD1	TGTGCCAGCAGCGTAGCGGCGCAGGGGGAAACTGAAGCTTTCTTT	CASSVAAQGETEAFF
TRBV4-1	18	TRBJ2-3	-	TRBD2	TGCGCCAGCAGCCACCTCGATTCTTGGACTAGCGGGAGGGATACGCAGTATTTT	CASSHLDSWTSGRDTQYF
TRBV20-1	11	TRBJ2-7	-	-	TGCAGTGCCCCAGGGTCCCACGAGCAGTACTTC	CSAPGSHEQYF
TRBV7-3	14	TRBJ2-1	-	-	TGTGCCAGCGGGAGATCCAGCCGTGGGAATGAGCAGTTCTTC	CASGRSSRGNEQFF
TRBV5-1	12	TRBJ2-7	-	-	TGCGCCAGCTCCAGAGAGCCCTACGAGCAGTACTTC	CASSREPYEQYF
TRBV19	14	TRBJ1-4	-	-	TGTGCCAGTAAAGTCACAGCAAGCCATGAAAAACTGTTTTTT	CASKVTASHEKLFF
TRBV27	14	TRBJ1-1	-	-	TGTGCCAGCAGTTTATCCTACCGGTACACTGAAGCTTTCTTT	CASSLSYRYTEAFF
TRBV2	13	TRBJ2-1	-	TRBD2	TGTGCCAGCAGTGTGGAGCGGGAGAATGAGCAGTTCTTC	CASSVERENEQFF
TRBV2	13	TRBJ1-1	-	TRBD1	TGTGCCAGCAGTGAATTGGGACAGGGGATGGCTTTCTTT	CASSELGQGMAFF
TRBV27	15	TRBJ2-7	-	-	TGTGCCAGCAGCCCACCTCGCGGGACGCTCTACGAGCAGTACTTC	CASSPPRGTLYEQYF
TRBV5-1	13	TRBJ1-2	-	TRBD1	TGCGCCAGCAGCTTGCGACAGGGGATAGTCTACACCTTC	CASSLRQGIVYTF
TRBV28	18	TRBJ2-7	once	TRBD2	TGTGCCAGCAGTTTATGCGGGGCTAGCGGGAATCTAAGTTACGAGCAGTACTTC	CASSLCGASGNLSYEQYF
TRBV11-1	16	TRBJ1-3	-	-	TGTGCCAGCAGCGTCCGGACAGCTTACACTGGAAACACCATATATTTT	CASSVRTAYTGNTIYF